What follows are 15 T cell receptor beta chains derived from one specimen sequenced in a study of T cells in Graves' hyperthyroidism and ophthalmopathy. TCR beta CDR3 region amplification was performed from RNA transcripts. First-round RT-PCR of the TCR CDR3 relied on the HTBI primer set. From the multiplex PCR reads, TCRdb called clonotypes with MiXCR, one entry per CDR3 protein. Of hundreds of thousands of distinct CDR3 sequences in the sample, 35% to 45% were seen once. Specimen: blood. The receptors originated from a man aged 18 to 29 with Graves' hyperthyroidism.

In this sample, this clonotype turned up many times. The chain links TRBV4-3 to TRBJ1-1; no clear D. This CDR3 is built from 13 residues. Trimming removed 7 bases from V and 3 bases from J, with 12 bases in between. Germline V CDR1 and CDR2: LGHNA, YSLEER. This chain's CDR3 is CASTYGRDTEAFF. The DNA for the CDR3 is TGCGCCAGCACCTACGGACGTGACACTGAAGCTTTCTTT.

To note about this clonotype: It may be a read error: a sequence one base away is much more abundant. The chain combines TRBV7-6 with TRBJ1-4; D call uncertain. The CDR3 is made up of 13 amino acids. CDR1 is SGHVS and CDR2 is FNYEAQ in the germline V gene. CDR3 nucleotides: TGTGCCAGCAGCTTAATGGAGGGTGAAAAACTGGTTTTT. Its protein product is CASSLMEGEKLVF. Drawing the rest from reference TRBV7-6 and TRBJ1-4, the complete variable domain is GAGVSQSPRYKVTKRGQDVALRCDPISGHVSLYWYRQALGQGPEFLTYFNYEAQQDKSGLPNDRFSAERPEGSISTLTIQRTEQRDSAMYRCASSLMEGEKLVFGSGTQLSVL.

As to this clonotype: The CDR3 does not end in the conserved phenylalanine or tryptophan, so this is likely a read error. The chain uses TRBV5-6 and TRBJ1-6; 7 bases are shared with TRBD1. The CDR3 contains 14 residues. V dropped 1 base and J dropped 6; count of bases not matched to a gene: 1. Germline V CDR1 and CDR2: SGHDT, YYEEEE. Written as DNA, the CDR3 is TGTGCCAGCAGCTTGAGGGACAGTAATTCACCCCTCCACCTT. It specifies CASSLRDSNSPLHL.

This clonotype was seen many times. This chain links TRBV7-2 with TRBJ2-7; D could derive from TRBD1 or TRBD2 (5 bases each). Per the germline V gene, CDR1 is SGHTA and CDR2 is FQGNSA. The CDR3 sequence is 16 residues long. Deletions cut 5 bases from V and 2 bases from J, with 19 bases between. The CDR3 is CASSQPGDGVTYEQYF. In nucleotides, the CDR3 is TGTGCCAGCAGCCAGCCCGGGGACGGTGTGACCTACGAGCAGTACTTC. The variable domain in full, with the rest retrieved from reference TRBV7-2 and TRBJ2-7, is GAGVSQSPSNKVTEKGKDVELRCDPISGHTALYWYRQSLGQGLEFLIYFQGNSAPDKSGLPSDRFSAERTGGSVSTLTIQRTQQEDSAVYLCASSQPGDGVTYEQYFGPGTRLTVT.

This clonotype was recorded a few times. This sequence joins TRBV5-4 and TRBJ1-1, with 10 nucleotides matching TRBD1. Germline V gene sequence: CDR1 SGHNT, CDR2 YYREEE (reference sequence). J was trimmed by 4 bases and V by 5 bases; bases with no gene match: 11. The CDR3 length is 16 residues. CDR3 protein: CASRGISDRGRTEAFF. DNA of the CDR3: TGTGCCAGCAGGGGGATATCTGACAGGGGGCGCACTGAAGCTTTCTTT.

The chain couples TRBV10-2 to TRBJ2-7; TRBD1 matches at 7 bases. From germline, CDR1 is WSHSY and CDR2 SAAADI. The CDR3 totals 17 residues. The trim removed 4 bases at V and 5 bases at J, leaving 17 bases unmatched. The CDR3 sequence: CASSGWMVRGPVDEQYF. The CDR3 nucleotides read TGCGCCAGCAGTGGATGGATGGTTAGGGGGCCCGTCGACGAGCAGTACTTC.

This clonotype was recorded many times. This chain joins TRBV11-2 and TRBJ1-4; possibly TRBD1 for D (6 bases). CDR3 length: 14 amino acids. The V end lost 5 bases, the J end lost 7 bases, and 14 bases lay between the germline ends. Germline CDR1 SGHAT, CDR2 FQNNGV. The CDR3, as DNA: TGTGCCAGCAGCGTACAGGGTCGAGGTGAAAAACTGTTTTTT. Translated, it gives CASSVQGRGEKLFF.

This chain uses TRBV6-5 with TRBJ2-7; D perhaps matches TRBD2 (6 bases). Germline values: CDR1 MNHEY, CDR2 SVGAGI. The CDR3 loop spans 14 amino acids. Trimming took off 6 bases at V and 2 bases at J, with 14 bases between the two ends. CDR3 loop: CASSQDRTTYEQYF. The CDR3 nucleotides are TGTGCCAGCAGCCAAGATAGGACTACCTACGAGCAGTACTTC.

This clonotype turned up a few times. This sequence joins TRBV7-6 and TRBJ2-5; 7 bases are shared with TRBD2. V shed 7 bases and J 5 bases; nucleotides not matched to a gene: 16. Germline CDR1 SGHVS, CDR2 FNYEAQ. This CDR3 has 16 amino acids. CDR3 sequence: CASTPTGGGNGETQYF. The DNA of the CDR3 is TGTGCCAGCACCCCAACGGGGGGAGGGAACGGGGAGACCCAGTACTTC.

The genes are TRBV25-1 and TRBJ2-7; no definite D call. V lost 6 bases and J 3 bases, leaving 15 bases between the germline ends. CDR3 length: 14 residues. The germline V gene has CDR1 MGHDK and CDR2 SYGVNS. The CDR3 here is CASSVEGQYYEQYF. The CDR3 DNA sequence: TGTGCCAGCAGCGTTGAAGGGCAGTACTACGAGCAGTACTTC.

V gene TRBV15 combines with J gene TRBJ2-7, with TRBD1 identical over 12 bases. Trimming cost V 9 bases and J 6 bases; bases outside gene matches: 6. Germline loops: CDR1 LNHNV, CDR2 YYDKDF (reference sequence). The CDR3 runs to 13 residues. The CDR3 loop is CATRDRGLFEQYF. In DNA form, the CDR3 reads TGTGCCACGCGGGACAGGGGGCTTTTCGAGCAGTACTTC.

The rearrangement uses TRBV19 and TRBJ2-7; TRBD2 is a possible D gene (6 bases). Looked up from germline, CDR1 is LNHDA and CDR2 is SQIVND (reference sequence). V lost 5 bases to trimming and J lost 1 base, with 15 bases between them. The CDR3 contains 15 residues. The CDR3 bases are TGTGCCAGTAGTGTACGAGGAGGGGATTCCTACGAGCAGTACTTC. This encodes CASSVRGGDSYEQYF.

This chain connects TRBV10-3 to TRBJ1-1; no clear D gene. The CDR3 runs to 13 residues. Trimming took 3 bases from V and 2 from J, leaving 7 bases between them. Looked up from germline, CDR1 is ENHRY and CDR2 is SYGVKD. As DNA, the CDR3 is TGTGCCATCAGTGAACCGGGAAACACTGAAGCTTTCTTT. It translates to CAISEPGNTEAFF.

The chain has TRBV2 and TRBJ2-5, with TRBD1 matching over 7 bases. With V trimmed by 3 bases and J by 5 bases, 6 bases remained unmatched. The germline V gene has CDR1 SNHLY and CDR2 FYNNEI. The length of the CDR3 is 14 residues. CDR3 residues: CASSEEDRPETQYF. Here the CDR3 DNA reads TGTGCCAGCAGTGAGGAGGACAGGCCGGAGACCCAGTACTTC. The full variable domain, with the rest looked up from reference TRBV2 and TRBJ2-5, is EPEVTQTPSHQVTQMGQEVILRCVPISNHLYFYWYRQILGQKVEFLVSFYNNEISEKSEIFDDQFSVERPDGSNFTLKIRSTKLEDSAMYFCASSEEDRPETQYFGPGTRLLVL.

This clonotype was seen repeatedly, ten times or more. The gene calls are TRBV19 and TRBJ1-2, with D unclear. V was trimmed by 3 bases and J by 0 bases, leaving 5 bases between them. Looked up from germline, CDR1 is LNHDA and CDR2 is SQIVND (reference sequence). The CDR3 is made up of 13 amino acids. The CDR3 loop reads CASSMEANYGYTF. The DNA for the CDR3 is TGTGCCAGTAGTATGGAGGCTAACTATGGCTACACCTTC.